These 31 T cell receptor beta chains were sequenced from one sample in a study of blood T cell repertoires in COVID-19. Sequencing used immunoSEQ multiplex PCR; TCRdb keeps in-frame clones, though not all of them. The sample consists of about 170,000 clones, 83% of them appearing once. The sequenced sample was peripheral blood. The source of these receptors is a woman aged 80 or older with acute or convalescent COVID-19.

This chain uses TRBV20-1 with TRBJ2-7, with D perhaps matching TRBD1 (5 bases). The CDR3 has 13 amino acids. Germline CDR1 is DFQATT and CDR2 is SNEGSKA (reference sequence). V lost 3 bases and J lost 6, with 15 bases in between. Written as DNA, the CDR3 is TGCAGTGCTAGTGGGCAGGGAAGGAGCGAGCAGTACTTC. This gives the protein CSASGQGRSEQYF.

The chain links TRBV11-3 to TRBJ2-2; the D gene is possibly TRBD1 (7 bases). Germline V gene lookup returns CDR1 SGHNT and CDR2 YENEEA. This CDR3 comprises 15 residues. V was trimmed by 5 bases and J by 3 bases, leaving 13 bases between them. The CDR3 DNA follows: TGTGCCAGCAGCGCAGGGGGGCTTCACACCGGGGAGCTGTTTTTT. This encodes CASSAGGLHTGELFF.

The genes are TRBV19 and TRBJ2-1; TRBD1 might be the D (6 bases). Germline lookup yields CDR1 LNHDA and CDR2 SQIVND (reference sequence). V was cut by 2 bases and J by 8 bases, with 22 bases left in between. The CDR3 contains 17 residues. In nucleotides, the CDR3 is TGTGCCAGTAGTATAAGTATTGGACAGACCACGGCCGATGAGCAGTTCTTC. Translated: CASSISIGQTTADEQFF.

The rearrangement joins TRBV4-1 to TRBJ2-5; no firm D call. V was shortened by 0 bases and J by 3 bases, with 17 bases between the two germline ends. CDR3 size: 17 residues. The germline gives CDR1 MGHRA, CDR2 YSYEKL. In DNA, the CDR3 is TGCGCCAGCAGCCAAGATAGAACCTCTCCAGGAAAAGAGACCCAGTACTTC. Encoded protein: CASSQDRTSPGKETQYF.

The chain combines TRBV19 with TRBJ1-6; D not resolved. Germline values: CDR1 LNHDA, CDR2 SQIVND (reference sequence). V shed 6 bases and J shed 7 bases, with 10 bases lying between them. This CDR3 has 13 residues. The CDR3 region has the DNA TGTGCCAGTAGCCCTACTTTCAATTCACCCCTCCACTTT. Translating it yields CASSPTFNSPLHF.

The chain has TRBV6-5 and TRBJ1-5; D is unresolved. V was clipped by 8 bases and J by 3 bases, with 14 bases between them. CDR3 length equals 14 residues. Germline loops: CDR1 MNHEY, CDR2 SVGAGI. The CDR3 nucleotides read TGTGCCAGCGCGGTGCCAGCCGACAATCAGCCCCAGCATTTT. Translation gives CASAVPADNQPQHF.

This clone is a singleton in its sample. The chain joins TRBV7-9 to TRBJ1-4; the D gene is possibly TRBD1 (5 bases). There are 15 residues in the CDR3. Germline CDR1 and CDR2: SEHNR and FQNEAQ (reference sequence). V lost 4 bases and J lost 0, with 9 bases in between. The CDR3 region is CASSWGDATNEKLFF. CDR3 sequence (DNA): TGTGCCAGCAGCTGGGGGGACGCAACTAATGAAAAACTGTTTTTT. The complete variable domain, with remaining parts taken from reference TRBV7-9 and TRBJ1-4, reads DTGVSQNPRHKITKRGQNVTFRCDPISEHNRLYWYRQTLGQGPEFLTYFQNEAQLEKSRLLSDRFSAERPKGSFSTLEIQRTEQGDSAMYLCASSWGDATNEKLFFGSGTQLSVL.

The CDR3, as DNA: TGTGCCAGCAGCCAGTCCGGGACAGGGAGAGGTCAGCCCCAGCATTTT. Residues: CASSQSGTGRGQPQHF. This rearrangement joins TRBV3-1 (or the pseudogene TRBV3-2) to TRBJ1-5, with 9 bases aligning to TRBD1. Germline loops: CDR1 LGHDT, CDR2 YNNKEL (reference sequence). Trimming at V came to 3 bases and at J to 6 bases, leaving 9 bases not matched to a gene. The CDR3 has 16 amino acids.

The genes are TRBV5-4 and TRBJ2-7; possible D gene TRBD1, 6 bases. Germline V gives CDR1 SGHNT, CDR2 YYREEE (reference sequence). The CDR3 has 14 amino acids. V lost 5 bases to trimming and J lost 7 bases, with 19 bases between them. In nucleotides, the CDR3 is TGTGCCAGCAGTTCTAAACAGGGAACTCGAGAGCAGTACTTC. Translated, it gives CASSSKQGTREQYF.

The genes are TRBV6-6 and TRBJ1-5; D unclear. Germline CDR1 reads MNHNY; CDR2 reads SVGAGI (reference sequence). This CDR3 region has 16 residues. Trimming took off 6 bases at V and 5 bases at J, with 20 bases between the two ends. The CDR3 DNA follows: TGTGCCAGCAGCTCCGGACTGCTCCCGGTGGATCAGCCCCAGCATTTT. Its protein is CASSSGLLPVDQPQHF.

The chain uses TRBV5-1 and TRBJ2-5; 9 bases map to TRBD1. V trimming: 8 bases; J trimming: 5 bases; junction bases outside the gene matches: 7. Germline V CDR1 and CDR2: SGHRS, YFSETQ. The length of the CDR3 is 13 residues. This CDR3 reads CASGDRAGETQYF. The DNA for the CDR3 is TGCGCCAGTGGGGACAGGGCTGGGGAGACCCAGTACTTC.

This chain joins TRBV6-2 or TRBV6-3 and TRBJ2-7; no firm D call. This CDR3 has 12 amino acids. Germline V gene lookup returns CDR1 MNHEY and CDR2 SVGEGT. V was clipped by 0 bases and J by 3 bases, with 3 bases between them. The CDR3 reads CASSYSFYEQYF. DNA for the CDR3: TGTGCCAGCAGTTACTCCTTCTACGAGCAGTACTTC.

This sequence joins TRBV30 and TRBJ1-2, with 9 bases fitting TRBD1. The junction had 5 bases not matched to a gene; V was cut back by 2 bases and J by 10 bases. Per the germline V gene, CDR1 is GTSNPN and CDR2 is SVGIG (reference sequence). CDR3 size: 12 residues. The CDR3 DNA reads TGTGCCTGGAGTAGTGGGACAGGGTTCTACACCTTC. Protein sequence: CAWSSGTGFYTF.

The CDR3 is CASSRRGADTDTQYF. In DNA form, the CDR3 reads TGTGCCAGCAGCCGGCGTGGGGCGGACACAGATACGCAGTATTTT. This chain uses TRBV6-5 with TRBJ2-3, with D possibly matching TRBD1 (5 bases). The CDR3 is made up of 15 amino acids. The V gene's germline CDR1 is MNHEY and CDR2 SVGAGI. V was trimmed by 6 bases and J by 2 bases, leaving 15 bases between them.

The V gene is TRBV15, the J gene TRBJ2-5; 8 positions match TRBD2. CDR1 and CDR2 (germline): LNHNV, YYDKDF (reference sequence). V gave up 3 bases and J gave up 4 bases; unmatched junction bases: 4. This CDR3 comprises 14 residues. The CDR3 nucleotides read TGTGCCACCAGCAGGCGGGGGGTCTTAGAGACCCAGTACTTC. Translated, it gives CATSRRGVLETQYF.

The chain is built from TRBV28 and TRBJ2-5, with 9 bases matching TRBD2. Germline V gives CDR1 MDHEN, CDR2 SYDVKM. The CDR3 spans 17 residues. V shed 5 bases, J shed 2 bases, and the junction held 12 bases outside the gene matches. DNA of the CDR3: TGTGCCAGCAGTGGGGGCCGGGGACTAGCAGAGCAAGAGACCCAGTACTTC. Its translation: CASSGGRGLAEQETQYF.

The V and J genes are TRBV6-6 and TRBJ2-7; tentative D call: TRBD2 (6 bases). The germline gives CDR1 MNHNY, CDR2 SVGAGI (reference sequence). The V end was cut by 8 bases, the J end by 1 base, with 18 bases between. CDR3 length: 15 residues. CDR3 protein: CASSTSPGLSYEQYF. The DNA for the CDR3 is TGTGCCAGCTCCACGTCACCGGGACTGTCCTACGAGCAGTACTTC.

This chain links TRBV18 with TRBJ1-1; TRBD1 matches at 7 bases. The V and J ends lost 4 bases and 9 bases, in that order; junction bases with no gene match: 20. Germline CDR1 and CDR2: KGHSH and LQKENI. The CDR3 has 17 residues. As DNA, the CDR3 is TGTGCCAGCTCACTCTTTACCCTCCGTGAGACAGGGCAACAAGCTTTCTTT. Amino acids: CASSLFTLRETGQQAFF. The variable domain in full, with the rest retrieved from reference TRBV18 and TRBJ1-1, is NAGVMQNPRHLVRRRGQEARLRCSPMKGHSHVYWYRQLPEEGLKFMVYLQKENIIDESGMPKERFSAEFPKEGPSILRIQQVVRGDSAAYFCASSLFTLRETGQQAFFGQGTRLTVV.

The chain is built from TRBV30 and TRBJ1-1; D is possibly TRBD1 (6 bases). The CDR3 sequence is 14 residues long. Trimming took off 1 base at V and 3 bases at J, with 12 bases between the two ends. Per the germline V gene, CDR1 is GTSNPN and CDR2 is SVGIG (reference sequence). This CDR3 reads CAWSGRGGYTEAFF. Written as DNA, the CDR3 is TGTGCCTGGAGTGGCAGGGGTGGGTACACTGAAGCTTTCTTT.

This chain connects TRBV3-1 (or the pseudogene TRBV3-2) to TRBJ1-3; 7 bases map to TRBD1. This CDR3 region has 14 residues. V shed 3 bases and J 7 bases; nucleotides not matched to a gene: 6. From germline, CDR1 is LGHDT and CDR2 YNNKEL (reference sequence). CDR3 region: CASSHGGGENTIYF. The DNA of the CDR3 is TGTGCCAGCAGCCACGGAGGGGGCGAGAACACCATATATTTT.

J is TRBJ1-1 and V is TRBV7-2; perhaps TRBD1 as D (6 bases). Trimming took 5 bases from V and 6 from J, leaving 16 bases between them. The length of the CDR3 is 14 residues. Germline loops: CDR1 SGHTA, CDR2 FQGNSA. The CDR3 region is CASSLWGRYAEAFF. CDR3 DNA: TGTGCCAGCAGCCTTTGGGGGCGCTACGCTGAAGCTTTCTTT.

In this sample, this clone turned up a few times. This chain links TRBV28 with TRBJ2-7; perhaps TRBD1 as D (6 bases). The CDR3 has 14 amino acids. V lost 5 bases and J lost 5, with 16 bases in between. Germline V gene data show CDR1 as MDHEN and CDR2 as SYDVKM. CDR3: CASSTRTDRDEQYF. The CDR3 DNA follows: TGTGCCAGCAGTACCCGGACAGATAGGGACGAGCAGTACTTC. The full variable domain, in which reference TRBV28 and TRBJ2-7 provide the parts outside the CDR3, is DVKVTQSSRYLVKRTGEKVFLECVQDMDHENMFWYRQDPGLGLRLIYFSYDVKMKEKGDIPEGYSVSREKKERFSLILESASTNQTSMYLCASSTRTDRDEQYFGPGTRLTVT.

V gene TRBV15 combines with J gene TRBJ2-1; 11 bases match TRBD2. The germline gives CDR1 LNHNV, CDR2 YYDKDF (reference sequence). This CDR3 spans 16 amino acids. Germline trimming cut 5 bases from V and 11 bases from J; bases unmatched to any gene: 14. CDR3 coding DNA: TGTGCCACCAGCGGGGTGGGACTAGCGGAGGGGGTGAAGCAGTTCTTC. It yields the protein CATSGVGLAEGVKQFF.

The rearrangement joins TRBV6-5 to TRBJ2-7; TRBD1 aligns across 8 bases. J gave up 5 bases and V 4 bases, and 10 bases lay outside the gene matches. Germline lookup yields CDR1 MNHEY and CDR2 SVGAGI. This CDR3 spans 15 amino acids. This chain's CDR3 is CASSFNPGQAHEQYF. CDR3 DNA sequence: TGTGCCAGCAGTTTTAACCCGGGACAGGCCCACGAGCAGTACTTC.

This chain uses TRBV5-1 with TRBJ2-6; 15 bases fit TRBD2. The V gene end was trimmed by 0 bases and the J gene end by 0 bases; junction bases not matched to a gene: 7. Germline CDR1 and CDR2: SGHRS and YFSETQ. CDR3 length: 21 amino acids. CDR3 protein: CASSLATPGLAGGSGANVLTF. The CDR3 region has the DNA TGCGCCAGCAGCTTGGCCACCCCGGGACTAGCGGGAGGCTCTGGGGCCAACGTCCTGACTTTC. Filled out from reference TRBV5-1 and TRBJ2-6, the complete variable domain reads KAGVTQTPRYLIKTRGQQVTLSCSPISGHRSVSWYQQTPGQGLQFLFEYFSETQRNKGNFPGRFSGRQFSNSRSEMNVSTLELGDSALYLCASSLATPGLAGGSGANVLTFGAGSRLTVL.

The chain uses TRBV2 and TRBJ2-1; a weak D match, TRBD2 (6 bases). V was clipped by 7 bases and J by 4 bases, with 17 bases between them. Germline V CDR1 and CDR2: SNHLY, FYNNEI. The CDR3 contains 15 residues. In nucleotides, the CDR3 is TGTGCCAGCACCCTACCGGGCGGGATGTACAATGAGCAGTTCTTC. Its translation: CASTLPGGMYNEQFF.

V and J are TRBV3-1 (or the pseudogene TRBV3-2) and TRBJ1-1; 10 bases are shared with TRBD1. Germline V CDR1 and CDR2: LGHDT, YNNKEL (reference sequence). The J segment lost 0 bases and the V segment lost 1 base, leaving 5 bases of the junction unmatched. The CDR3 runs to 17 residues. CDR3 in DNA: TGTGCCAGCAGCCAAGGGACAGGGGGTTACCTGAACACTGAAGCTTTCTTT. The encoded protein is CASSQGTGGYLNTEAFF.

The table lists this clone with a few counts. The chain is built from TRBV19 and TRBJ2-5; weak D call: TRBD2 (5 bases). This CDR3 is 12 amino acids long. CDR1 LNHDA and CDR2 SQIVND come from the germline V gene (reference sequence). Trimming removed 8 bases from V and 1 base from J, with 8 bases in between. CDR3 sequence: CASEGGQETQYF. CDR3 bases: TGTGCCAGTGAGGGCGGCCAAGAGACCCAGTACTTC.

The sample holds a few counts of this clone. This chain uses TRBV28 with TRBJ1-5, with 12 bases identical to TRBD1. The germline V gene has CDR1 MDHEN and CDR2 SYDVKM. CDR3 size: 17 residues. The trim removed 5 bases at V and 5 bases at J, leaving 10 bases unmatched. CDR3 nucleotide sequence: TGTGCCAGCAGTCTCGGGACAGGGGGCTTTTTGGATCAGCCCCAGCATTTT. This translates into CASSLGTGGFLDQPQHF.

The table lists this clone with a count of one. The chain carries TRBV4-1 and TRBJ1-4; D may be TRBD1 (6 bases). The V end was cut by 1 base, the J end by 5 bases, with 20 bases between. This CDR3 is 18 amino acids long. The V gene's germline CDR1 is MGHRA and CDR2 YSYEKL. CDR3 protein: CASSQGVGRGRLNEKLFF. The CDR3 bases are TGCGCCAGCAGCCAAGGAGTCGGCAGGGGACGGTTGAATGAAAAACTGTTTTTT.

The CDR3 DNA is TGTGCCAGCAGTTACGGAGGCGGGAAGTCCTCCTACGAGCAGTACTTC. It translates to CASSYGGGKSSYEQYF. The rearrangement uses TRBV6-5 and TRBJ2-7; possibly TRBD2 for D (6 bases). Per the germline V gene, CDR1 is MNHEY and CDR2 is SVGAGI. The CDR3 totals 16 residues. The ends were cut back, 2 bases at V and 0 bases at J, with 14 bases in the middle.